This is a list of T cell receptor beta chains from one sample in a study of blood T cell repertoires in COVID-19. This table comes from immunoSEQ multiplex PCR, and its TCRdb copy is limited to in-frame clones, with some not included. Of hundreds of thousands of clones in the sample, approximately 87% are singletons; the top ten hold 6.2%. Sequencing was done on a sample of peripheral blood. Receptor source: a man between 60 and 75 years old who had recovered from COVID-19. Both conserved end residues are part of each CDR3. D genes are given only for firm matches. Some rows mark clone size as missing; the rest say once, few, many or name a class of expanded clone.

v_gene: TRBV28; j_gene: TRBJ1-2; d_gene: -; abundance: -; CDR3nt: TGTGCCAGCAGTTTTCCAGGGTCTTATGGCTACACCTTC; CDR3aa: CASSFPGSYGYTF
v_gene: TRBV18; j_gene: TRBJ1-1; d_gene: TRBD1; abundance: -; CDR3nt: TGTGCCAGCTCACCAACAGGGGGGAACACTGAAGCTTTCTTT; CDR3aa: CASSPTGGNTEAFF
v_gene: TRBV9; j_gene: TRBJ1-2; d_gene: -; abundance: -; CDR3nt: TGTGCCAGCAGCGTAGGCCAGGGAGGGAACTATGGCCACACCTTC; CDR3aa: CASSVGQGGNYGHTF
v_gene: TRBV10-3; j_gene: TRBJ1-1; d_gene: TRBD1; abundance: once; CDR3nt: TGTGCCATCATTCCGACAGGGGGCACTGAAGCTTTCTTT; CDR3aa: CAIIPTGGTEAFF
v_gene: TRBV7-9; j_gene: TRBJ2-1; d_gene: -; abundance: once; CDR3nt: TGTGCCAGCAGTTCTATAGCGGTGCGACTCTACAATGAGCAGTTCTTC; CDR3aa: CASSSIAVRLYNEQFF
v_gene: TRBV6-6; j_gene: TRBJ2-7; d_gene: TRBD2; abundance: -; CDR3nt: TGTGCCAGCAGTTACCTCACTAGCGAGAGGTACGAGCAGTACTTC; CDR3aa: CASSYLTSERYEQYF
v_gene: TRBV12-3/TRBV12-4; j_gene: TRBJ2-4; d_gene: TRBD1; abundance: -; CDR3nt: TGTGCCAGCACCCCCACAGGGGCTTTTCAGTACTTC; CDR3aa: CASTPTGAFQYF
v_gene: TRBV9; j_gene: TRBJ2-5; d_gene: TRBD2; abundance: -; CDR3nt: TGTGCCAGCAGCGTAGCCCCCGGACTAGCGGAAGAGACCCAGTACTTC; CDR3aa: CASSVAPGLAEETQYF
v_gene: TRBV5-1; j_gene: TRBJ1-4; d_gene: -; abundance: -; CDR3nt: TGCGCCAGCAGCTTGGAGGGACTAGGGGAAAAACTGTTTTTT; CDR3aa: CASSLEGLGEKLFF
v_gene: TRBV5-8; j_gene: TRBJ2-1; d_gene: TRBD1; abundance: -; CDR3nt: TGTGCCAGCAGCTTGGTGTCAGGGGGCTACAATGAGCAGTTCTTC; CDR3aa: CASSLVSGGYNEQFF
v_gene: TRBV25-1; j_gene: TRBJ1-6; d_gene: TRBD1; abundance: -; CDR3nt: TGTGCCAGCAGCGCTACAGGGGTGGGATCACCCCTCCACTTT; CDR3aa: CASSATGVGSPLHF
v_gene: TRBV28; j_gene: TRBJ1-2; d_gene: -; abundance: -; CDR3nt: TGTGCCAGCCTTAAACAGGTTAACTATGGCTACACCTTC; CDR3aa: CASLKQVNYGYTF
v_gene: TRBV7-9; j_gene: TRBJ2-7; d_gene: TRBD2; abundance: -; CDR3nt: TGTGCCAGCGGGACTAGCGGGAGCTACGAGCAGTACTTC; CDR3aa: CASGTSGSYEQYF